Below are 20 T cell receptor beta chains sequenced from a single sample in a study of beta chain features in type 1 diabetes. Reverse transcription of all isolated RNA meant that expressed TCRB transcripts were sequenced. Only in-frame clones appear in the TCRdb table, and some are missing; sequencing was by immunoSEQ multiplex PCR. The sample lists about 620,000 clones, 15% to 17% occurring once. The sample consisted of naive CD4+ T cells from blood. These TCRs come from a man younger than 30 in good health.

This chain links TRBV23-1 with TRBJ1-1; D might be TRBD1 (6 bases). TRBV23-1 has ORF status, its function being uncertain. V was shortened by 4 bases and J by 1 base, with 10 bases between the two germline ends. The CDR3 totals 14 residues. The CDR3 protein is CASSRTEENTEAFF. CDR3 in DNA: TGCGCCAGCAGTCGGACAGAAGAGAACACTGAAGCTTTCTTT.

This clone has more than one count but fewer than ten. The chain carries TRBV28 and TRBJ1-2, with D possibly matching TRBD1 (5 bases). The CDR3 covers 12 residues. Germline V gene data show CDR1 as MDHEN and CDR2 as SYDVKM. V was shortened by 7 bases and J by 8 bases, with 14 bases between the two germline ends. The chain's CDR3 is CASTPGLWGYTF. The CDR3 nucleotides read TGTGCCAGCACCCCGGGGCTGTGGGGCTACACCTTC.

The chain recombines TRBV29-1 with TRBJ1-1; 7 bases are shared with TRBD1. CDR3 size: 15 residues. J gave up 7 bases and V 2 bases, and 13 bases lay outside the gene matches. Germline CDR1 and CDR2: SQVTM and ANQGSEA. CDR3 in DNA: TGCAGCGTTGAACTGAACGACAGGGCGAGAGGTGAAGCTTTCTTT. Translation: CSVELNDRARGEAFF.

J is TRBJ1-1 and V is TRBV6-6, with 9 bases matching TRBD1. The CDR3 loop spans 15 amino acids. The trim removed 4 bases at V and 3 bases at J, leaving 6 bases unmatched. Germline lookup yields CDR1 MNHNY and CDR2 SVGAGI (reference sequence). CDR3 amino acids: CASSSRQGVYTEAFF. Written as DNA, the CDR3 is TGTGCCAGCAGTTCCAGACAGGGGGTTTACACTGAAGCTTTCTTT.

This clone was counted only a few times. The chain employs TRBV6-6 and TRBJ1-1, with D perhaps TRBD1 (5 bases). This CDR3 has 13 amino acids. Per the germline V gene, CDR1 is MNHNY and CDR2 is SVGAGI (reference sequence). V lost 3 bases, J lost 4 bases, and 9 bases lay in between. CDR3 region: CASSYGQGTEAFF. For the CDR3, the DNA is TGTGCCAGCAGTTATGGTCAGGGCACTGAAGCTTTCTTT.

There are a few counts of this clone. This chain uses TRBV29-1 with TRBJ1-2; D is perhaps TRBD1 (6 bases). The germline V gene encodes CDR1 SQVTM and CDR2 ANQGSEA. This CDR3 contains 14 residues. Deletions cut 3 bases from V and 3 bases from J, with 14 bases between. The CDR3 is CSVDRLQGDYGYTF. CDR3 DNA sequence: TGCAGCGTTGATAGGTTACAGGGAGACTATGGCTACACCTTC. Full variable domain (remainder filled in from reference TRBV29-1 and TRBJ1-2): SAVISQKPSRDICQRGTSLTIQCQVDSQVTMMFWYRQQPGQSLTLIATANQGSEATYESGFVIDKFPISRPNLTFSTLTVSNMSPEDSSIYLCSVDRLQGDYGYTFGSGTRLTVV.

The chain links TRBV4-1 to TRBJ1-1; D gene uncertain. CDR3 length: 16 amino acids. CDR1 is MGHRA and CDR2 is YSYEKL in the germline V gene. The ends were cut back, 4 bases at V and 4 bases at J, with 19 bases in the middle. CDR3 region: CASSLRVMGKGTEAFF. CDR3 nucleotide sequence: TGCGCCAGCAGCCTAAGAGTAATGGGGAAAGGCACTGAAGCTTTCTTT.

This clone has a handful of counts. The chain employs TRBV5-1 and TRBJ2-1, with 7 bases matching TRBD1. The CDR3 totals 15 residues. Looked up from germline, CDR1 is SGHRS and CDR2 is YFSETQ. J gave up 5 bases and V 2 bases, and 7 bases lay outside the gene matches. The CDR3 loop is CASSLTGAPDNEQFF. CDR3 DNA sequence: TGCGCCAGCAGCTTAACAGGGGCTCCAGACAATGAGCAGTTCTTC.

The rearrangement joins TRBV28 to TRBJ2-3, with TRBD1 matching 11 bases. Germline V gene lookup returns CDR1 MDHEN and CDR2 SYDVKM. The V gene end was trimmed by 4 bases and the J gene end by 2 bases; junction bases not matched to a gene: 5. The length of the CDR3 is 16 residues. The CDR3 DNA reads as TGTGCCAGCAGTTCACCGGGACAGGGGGTCACAGATACGCAGTATTTT. Amino acid sequence: CASSSPGQGVTDTQYF.

This clone was seen a few times. The chain links TRBV30 to TRBJ1-5; D may be TRBD1 (5 bases). The CDR3 spans 14 residues. Germline V gives CDR1 GTSNPN, CDR2 SVGIG (reference sequence). V lost 2 bases to trimming and J lost 4 bases, with 12 bases between them. The CDR3 nucleotides are TGTGCCTGGAGTCAGGGACGGGGTAATCAGCCCCAGCATTTT. As protein: CAWSQGRGNQPQHF.

The chain recombines TRBV7-3 with TRBJ2-3; 8 bases match TRBD1. The CDR3 is 15 amino acids. V was pared by 4 bases and J by 6 bases, with 9 bases of the junction left unmatched. Per the germline V gene, CDR1 is SGHTA and CDR2 is FQGTGA. DNA of the CDR3: TGTGCCAGCAGCTCGGGACAGGTCATTGATGATACGCAGTATTTT. Protein: CASSSGQVIDDTQYF.

The count of this clone is one. V and J are TRBV9 and TRBJ1-2; 9 bases agree with TRBD1. The CDR3 contains 15 residues. The germline V gene encodes CDR1 SGDLS and CDR2 YYNGEE. J gave up 8 bases and V 2 bases, and 10 bases lay outside the gene matches. CDR3 sequence: CASSVRDRAPSGYTF. The CDR3 nucleotides read TGTGCCAGCAGCGTCCGGGACAGGGCACCTAGCGGCTACACCTTC.

This clone came up a few times. This chain uses TRBV7-6 with TRBJ1-5; D perhaps matches TRBD1 (6 bases). This CDR3 spans 17 amino acids. Trimming shortened V by 0 bases and J by 1 base, and 13 bases separated the two germline ends. The germline V gene encodes CDR1 SGHVS and CDR2 FNYEAQ. CDR3 in DNA: TGTGCCAGCAGCTTAGCGTTACGGGGGCTCAGCAATCAGCCCCAGCATTTT. Its protein product is CASSLALRGLSNQPQHF.

At least ten counts were recorded for this clone. This chain uses TRBV7-2 with TRBJ2-1; D not certain. The germline V gene has CDR1 SGHTA and CDR2 FQGNSA. The CDR3 loop spans 15 amino acids. Trimming stripped 3 bases from V and 0 bases from J, with 9 bases between. The CDR3 nucleotides read TGTGCCAGCAGCTTGGATCCAAGCTCCTACAATGAGCAGTTCTTC. It yields the protein CASSLDPSSYNEQFF.

The J gene is TRBJ2-7, the V gene TRBV10-3; 7 bases agree with TRBD1. CDR3 length: 13 residues. CDR1 is ENHRY, CDR2 SYGVKD, per germline. V gave up 8 bases and J gave up 4 bases; unmatched junction bases: 8. CDR3: CAIQDREVYEQYF. Here the CDR3 DNA reads TGTGCCATCCAAGACAGGGAAGTTTACGAGCAGTACTTC.

The V call is TRBV7-2, the J call TRBJ1-6, with 8 bases lining up with TRBD1. V lost 6 bases and J lost 0; bases outside the gene matches: 1. This CDR3 has 15 residues. In germline, CDR1 is SGHTA, CDR2 FQGNSA. This chain's CDR3 is CASRGTGSYNSPLHF. DNA of the CDR3: TGTGCCAGCAGGGGGACAGGCTCCTATAATTCACCCCTCCACTTT. Together with reference TRBV7-2 and TRBJ1-6, the CDR3 gives the full variable domain: GAGVSQSPSNKVTEKGKDVELRCDPISGHTALYWYRQSLGQGLEFLIYFQGNSAPDKSGLPSDRFSAERTGGSVSTLTIQRTQQEDSAVYLCASRGTGSYNSPLHFGNGTRLTVT.

This clone was counted between two and nine times. In DNA, the CDR3 is TGTGCCAGCAGCCTCGACTATACCCGACACAAAGAGACCCAGTACTTC. Translating it yields CASSLDYTRHKETQYF. V is TRBV5-4 and J is TRBJ2-5; tentative D call: TRBD2 (5 bases). CDR1 and CDR2 (germline): SGHNT, YYREEE (reference sequence). V lost 4 bases and J 3 bases, leaving 19 bases between the germline ends. This CDR3 spans 16 amino acids.

The chain couples TRBV7-9 to TRBJ2-1, with D possibly called TRBD1 or TRBD2 (5 bases each). V was clipped by 5 bases and J by 6 bases, with 17 bases between them. Germline loops: CDR1 SEHNR, CDR2 FQNEAQ (reference sequence). This CDR3 is built from 15 residues. Here the CDR3 reads CASSDRGSLGNEQFF. The CDR3, as DNA: TGTGCCAGCAGCGACCGGGGCAGCCTGGGCAATGAGCAGTTCTTC.

The sample holds a few counts of this clone. The V gene is TRBV11-3, the J gene TRBJ2-5; 7 nucleotides align to TRBD2. Trimming cost V 5 bases and J 4 bases; bases outside gene matches: 4. CDR1 SGHNT and CDR2 YENEEA come from the germline V gene. This CDR3 contains 13 residues. CDR3 sequence: CASSLIAGETQYF. The CDR3 nucleotides read TGTGCCAGCAGCCTAATAGCGGGAGAGACCCAGTACTTC.

The V and J genes are TRBV28 and TRBJ1-2, with TRBD1 identical over 7 bases. Germline values: CDR1 MDHEN, CDR2 SYDVKM. The CDR3 length is 12 residues. The V segment lost 6 bases and the J segment 5 bases; nucleotides outside the gene matches: 3. The CDR3 reads CASSGQAYGYTF. The CDR3, as DNA: TGTGCCAGCAGCGGACAGGCGTATGGCTACACCTTC.